These T cell receptor beta chains were read from a single sample in a study of blood T cell repertoires in COVID-19. TCRdb's table, derived via immunoSEQ multiplex PCR, lists solely in-frame clones and lacks some. The sample yields about 350,000 clones, roughly 89% seen once. Sequencing was carried out using peripheral blood. The source of these receptors is a woman in her sixties with COVID-19, enrolled during active disease. CDR3s include the opening cysteine and the closing phenylalanine or tryptophan.

TRBV21-1	TRBJ1-1	CASSKEVGTDFTEAFF
TRBV9	TRBJ2-5	CASSVGSGNGETQYF
TRBV5-1	TRBJ2-5	CASSLDGRGLETQYF
TRBV5-1	TRBJ1-1	CASSPPTGNTEAFF
TRBV5-6	TRBJ1-2	CASSALAGSGYTF
TRBV4-1	TRBJ1-5	CASSHGSGQGQPQHF
TRBV6-2/TRBV6-3	TRBJ2-2	CASSSPRGPRGTGELFF
TRBV5-5	TRBJ2-5	CASSLGDSSGTQYF
TRBV6-5	TRBJ1-6	CASRNQGLSNSPLHF
TRBV7-2	TRBJ1-1	CASSLAGGGSTEAFF
TRBV6-5	TRBJ1-1	CASSLQGQKAFF
TRBV29-1	TRBJ1-1	CSVDFGSWAFF
TRBV7-3	TRBJ1-1	CASSLTGTGDTEAFF
TRBV7-2	TRBJ2-3	CASSPQNTDTQYF
TRBV12-3/TRBV12-4	TRBJ1-4	CASRAVGEKLFF
TRBV12-3/TRBV12-4	TRBJ2-7	CASSSGGLYEQYF
TRBV15	TRBJ1-2	CATSSGTGAPWGYTF
TRBV19	TRBJ1-6	CATSTGANSPLHF
TRBV14	TRBJ1-4	CASSQDSPIAKLFF
TRBV7-9	TRBJ1-2	CASRLTGGYGYTF
TRBV6-1	TRBJ2-5	CASSDWAGAGETQYF
TRBV4-1	TRBJ1-2	CASSQPGQFGGYTF
TRBV5-6	TRBJ2-3	CASSLEGRGGDTQYF
TRBV7-2	TRBJ1-2	CASSLRHQAVSYGYTF
TRBV5-4	TRBJ1-3	CASSKRTGASGNTIYF
TRBV20-1	TRBJ2-1	CSASRGNSYNEQFF
TRBV7-8	TRBJ2-1	CASSHTLAGINEQFF
TRBV5-8	TRBJ2-3	CASSTQIRGDTQYF
TRBV5-1	TRBJ2-3	CASSSGQGRTDTQYF
TRBV3-1/TRBV3-2	TRBJ1-4	CASSAGGLGEKLFF
TRBV11-3	TRBJ2-1	CASSLDPGQWSEQFF
TRBV6-5	TRBJ1-4	CASRSGPSGNEKLFF
TRBV7-9	TRBJ1-4	CASSALTGGTEKLFF
TRBV9	TRBJ1-5	CASSAQGKAAPQHF
TRBV7-9	TRBJ2-7	CASSLVSTGGSEQYF
TRBV7-2	TRBJ1-2	CASSLTGGDYGYTF
TRBV7-8	TRBJ1-2	CASSFAGNGYTF
TRBV18	TRBJ1-1	CASSPRRGDTEAFF
TRBV11-3	TRBJ1-1	CASSFDRGQEAFF
TRBV5-5	TRBJ2-3	CASSRQAHYPDTQYF
TRBV10-3	TRBJ2-5	CAISDSWASQETQYF
TRBV9	TRBJ1-2	CASSHSSTGSNGYTF
TRBV30	TRBJ1-2	CAGNRGNYGYTF
TRBV5-5	TRBJ2-7	CASSREVSSGGLYEQYF
TRBV29-1	TRBJ1-1	CSVGKQGLVNTEAFF
TRBV7-2	TRBJ2-2	CASSLFGGHTGELFF
TRBV6-5	TRBJ1-3	CASSISGEGNTIYF
TRBV7-2	TRBJ1-1	CASSSPGTGILLAFF
TRBV30	TRBJ1-1	CAWMGQDEEAFF
TRBV3-1/TRBV3-2	TRBJ1-5	CASSRYGQGDQPQHF